This T cell receptor (beta chain) was sequenced for a study of OX40 agonist ivuxolimab in advanced cancers. On the study more broadly: Dose-escalation patients were diagnosed with hepatocellular carcinoma, melanoma, renal cell cancer or head and neck cancer. The group had a mean age of 60 years, ranged from roughly 20 to 79, and was 82.7% male. Study observations and caveats: Antigen specificity was not determined for the expanded peripheral T cells.

Note on this clone: Its antigen remains unknown.

Produced via immunoSEQ multiplex PCR; TCRdb's table is partial and in-frame only. The table lists 75,000 or so clones, about four fifths of them singletons. The CDR3 covers 14 residues. The trim removed 0 bases at V and 10 bases at J, leaving 5 bases unmatched. Germline CDR1 is GTSNPN and CDR2 is SVGIG (reference sequence). Here the sequenced sample was CD4+ or CD8+ T cells sorted from blood, taken in a trial of the OX40 agonist ivuxolimab. V usage is TRBV30 and J usage is TRBJ1-4; 10 bases line up with TRBD1. The TCR sequence derives from an adult with an advanced solid tumor such as melanoma, head and neck, liver or kidney cancer. The CDR3 DNA is TGTGCCTGGAGTGTCCCTGGACAGGGGGTAAAACTGTTTTTT. It specifies CAWSVPGQGVKLFF.